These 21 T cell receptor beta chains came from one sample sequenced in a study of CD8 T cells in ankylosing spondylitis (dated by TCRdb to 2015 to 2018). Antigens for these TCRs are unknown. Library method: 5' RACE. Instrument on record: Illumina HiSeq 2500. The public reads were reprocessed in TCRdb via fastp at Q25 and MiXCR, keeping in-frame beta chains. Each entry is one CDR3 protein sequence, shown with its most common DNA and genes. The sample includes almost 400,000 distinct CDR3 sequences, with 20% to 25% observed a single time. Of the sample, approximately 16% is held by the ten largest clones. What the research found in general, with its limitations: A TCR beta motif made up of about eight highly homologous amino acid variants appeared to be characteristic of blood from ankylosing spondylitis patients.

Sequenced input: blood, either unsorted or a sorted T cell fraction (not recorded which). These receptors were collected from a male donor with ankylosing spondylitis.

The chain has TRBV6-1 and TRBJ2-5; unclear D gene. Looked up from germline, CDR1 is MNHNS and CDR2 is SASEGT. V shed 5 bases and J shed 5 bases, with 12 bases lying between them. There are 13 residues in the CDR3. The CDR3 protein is CASSRRNGETQYF. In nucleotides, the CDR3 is TGTGCCAGCAGTCGCAGGAATGGGGAGACCCAGTACTTC.

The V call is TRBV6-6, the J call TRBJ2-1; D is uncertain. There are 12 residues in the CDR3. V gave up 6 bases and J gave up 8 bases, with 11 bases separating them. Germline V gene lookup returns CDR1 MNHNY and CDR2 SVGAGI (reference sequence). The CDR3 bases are TGTGCCAGCAGCAGTCCTACCCATGAGCAGTTCTTC. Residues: CASSSPTHEQFF.

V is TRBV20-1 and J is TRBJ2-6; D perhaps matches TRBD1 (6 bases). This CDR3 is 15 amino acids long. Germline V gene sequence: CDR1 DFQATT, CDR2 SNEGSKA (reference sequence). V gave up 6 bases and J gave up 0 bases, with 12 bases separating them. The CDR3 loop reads CSAADSLSGANVLTF. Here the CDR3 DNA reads TGCAGTGCGGCGGACAGCCTCTCTGGGGCCAACGTCCTGACTTTC.

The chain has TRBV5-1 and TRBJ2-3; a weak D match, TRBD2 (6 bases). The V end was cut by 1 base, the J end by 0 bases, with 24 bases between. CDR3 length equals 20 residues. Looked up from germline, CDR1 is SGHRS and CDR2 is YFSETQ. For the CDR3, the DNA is TGCGCCAGCAGCTTGAGGGAGGAAAAAGATATAGGTACTAGCACAGATACGCAGTATTTT. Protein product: CASSLREEKDIGTSTDTQYF.

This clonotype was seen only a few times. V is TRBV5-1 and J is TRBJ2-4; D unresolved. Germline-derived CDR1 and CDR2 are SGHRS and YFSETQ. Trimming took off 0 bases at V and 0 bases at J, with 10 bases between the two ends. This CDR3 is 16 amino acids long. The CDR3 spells CASSLADHVAKNIQYF. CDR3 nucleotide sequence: TGCGCCAGCAGCTTGGCGGATCACGTAGCCAAAAACATTCAGTACTTC.

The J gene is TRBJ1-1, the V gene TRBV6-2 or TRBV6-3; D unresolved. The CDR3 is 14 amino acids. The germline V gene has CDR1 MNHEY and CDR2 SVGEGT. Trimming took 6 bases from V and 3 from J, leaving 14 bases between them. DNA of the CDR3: TGTGCCAGCAGCCGGACCTGGGTGGACACTGAAGCTTTCTTT. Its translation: CASSRTWVDTEAFF.

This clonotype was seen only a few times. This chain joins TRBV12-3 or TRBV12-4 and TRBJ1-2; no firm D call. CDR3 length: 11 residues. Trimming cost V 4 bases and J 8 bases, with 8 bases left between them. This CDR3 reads CASSYLRGYTF. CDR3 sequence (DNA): TGTGCCAGCAGTTACTTAAGGGGCTACACCTTC.

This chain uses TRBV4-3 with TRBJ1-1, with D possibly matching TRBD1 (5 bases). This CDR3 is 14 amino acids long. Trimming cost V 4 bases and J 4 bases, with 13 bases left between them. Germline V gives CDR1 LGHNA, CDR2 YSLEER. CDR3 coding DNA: TGCGCCAGCAGCCGTACAGCCGGGGGCACTGAAGCTTTCTTT. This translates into CASSRTAGGTEAFF.

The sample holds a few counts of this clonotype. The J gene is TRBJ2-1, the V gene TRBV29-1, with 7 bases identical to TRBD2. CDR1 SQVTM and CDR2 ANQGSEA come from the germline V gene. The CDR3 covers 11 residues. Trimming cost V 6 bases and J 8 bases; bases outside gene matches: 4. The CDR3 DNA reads TGCAGCGTGACTAGCTATGATGAGCAGTTCTTC. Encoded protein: CSVTSYDEQFF.

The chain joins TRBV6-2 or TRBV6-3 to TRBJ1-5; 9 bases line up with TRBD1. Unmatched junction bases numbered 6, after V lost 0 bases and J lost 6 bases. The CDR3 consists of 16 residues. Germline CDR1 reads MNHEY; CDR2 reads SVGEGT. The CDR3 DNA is TGTGCCAGCAGTTACTCGCCAAGACAGGGGGGTCAGCCCCAGCATTTT. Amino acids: CASSYSPRQGGQPQHF.

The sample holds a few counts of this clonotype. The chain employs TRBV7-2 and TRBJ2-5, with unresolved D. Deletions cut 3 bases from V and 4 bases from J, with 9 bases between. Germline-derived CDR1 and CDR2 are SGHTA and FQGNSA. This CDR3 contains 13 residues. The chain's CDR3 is CASSFVSRETQYF. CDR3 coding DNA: TGTGCCAGCAGCTTCGTATCGCGAGAGACCCAGTACTTC.

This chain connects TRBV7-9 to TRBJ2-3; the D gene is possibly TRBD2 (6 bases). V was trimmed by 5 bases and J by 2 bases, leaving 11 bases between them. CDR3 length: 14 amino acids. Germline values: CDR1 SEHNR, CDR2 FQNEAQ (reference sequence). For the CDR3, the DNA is TGTGCCAGCAGCCCTATAGCGGACACAGATACGCAGTATTTT. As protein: CASSPIADTDTQYF.

CDR3 bases: TGTGCCCGACAGGGAAACACCGGGGAGCTGTTTTTT. Translating gives CARQGNTGELFF. This chain joins TRBV28 and TRBJ2-2, with TRBD1 identical over 7 bases. The CDR3 is made up of 12 amino acids. Per germline, CDR1 MDHEN and CDR2 SYDVKM. The V and J ends lost 11 bases and 2 bases, in that order; junction bases with no gene match: 2.

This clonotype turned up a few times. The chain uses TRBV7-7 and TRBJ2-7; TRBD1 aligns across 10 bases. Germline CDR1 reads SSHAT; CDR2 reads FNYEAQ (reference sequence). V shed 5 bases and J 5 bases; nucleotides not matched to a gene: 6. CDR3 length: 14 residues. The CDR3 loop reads CASSPGTGVHEQYF. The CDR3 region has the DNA TGTGCCAGCAGCCCCGGGACAGGGGTCCACGAGCAGTACTTC.

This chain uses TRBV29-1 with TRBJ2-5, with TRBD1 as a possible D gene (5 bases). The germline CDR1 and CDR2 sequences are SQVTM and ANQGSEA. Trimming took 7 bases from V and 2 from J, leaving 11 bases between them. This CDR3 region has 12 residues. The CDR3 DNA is TGCAGCGCGACAGTTTTTCAAGAGACCCAGTACTTC. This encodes CSATVFQETQYF.

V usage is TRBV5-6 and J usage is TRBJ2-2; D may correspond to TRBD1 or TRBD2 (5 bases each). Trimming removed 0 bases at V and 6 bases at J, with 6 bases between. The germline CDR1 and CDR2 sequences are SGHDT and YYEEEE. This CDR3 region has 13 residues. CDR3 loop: CASSLVGAGELFF. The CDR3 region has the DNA TGTGCCAGCAGCTTGGTGGGGGCCGGGGAGCTGTTTTTT.

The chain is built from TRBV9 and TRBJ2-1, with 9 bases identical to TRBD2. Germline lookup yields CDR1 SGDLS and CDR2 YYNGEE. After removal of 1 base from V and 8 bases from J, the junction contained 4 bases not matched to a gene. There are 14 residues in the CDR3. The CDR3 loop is CASSVSGRPDEQFF. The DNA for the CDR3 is TGTGCCAGCAGCGTAAGCGGGAGGCCCGATGAGCAGTTCTTC.

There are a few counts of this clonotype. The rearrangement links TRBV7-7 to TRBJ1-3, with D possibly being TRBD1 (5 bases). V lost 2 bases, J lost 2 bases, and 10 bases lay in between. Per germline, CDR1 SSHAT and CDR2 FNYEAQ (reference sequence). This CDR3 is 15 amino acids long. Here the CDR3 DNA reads TGTGCCAGCAGCTTATCCCCAGGGACTGGAAACACCATATATTTT. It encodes CASSLSPGTGNTIYF.

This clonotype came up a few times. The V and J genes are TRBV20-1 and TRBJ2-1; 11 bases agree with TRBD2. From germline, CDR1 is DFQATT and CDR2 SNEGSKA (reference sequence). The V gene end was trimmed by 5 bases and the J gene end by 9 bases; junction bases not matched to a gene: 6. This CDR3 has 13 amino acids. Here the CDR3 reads CSAGNSGRAEQFF. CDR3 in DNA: TGCAGTGCTGGAAATAGCGGGAGGGCTGAGCAGTTCTTC.

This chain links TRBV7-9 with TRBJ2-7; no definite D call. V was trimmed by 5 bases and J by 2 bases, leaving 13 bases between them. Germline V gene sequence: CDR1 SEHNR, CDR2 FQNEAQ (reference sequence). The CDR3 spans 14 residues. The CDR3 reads CASSPAGYPYEQYF. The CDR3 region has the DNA TGTGCCAGCAGCCCAGCAGGATATCCCTACGAGCAGTACTTC.

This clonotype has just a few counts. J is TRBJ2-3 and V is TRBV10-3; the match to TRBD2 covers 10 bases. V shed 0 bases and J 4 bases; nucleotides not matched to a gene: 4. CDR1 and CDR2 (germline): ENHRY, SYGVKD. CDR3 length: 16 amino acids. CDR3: CAISESGLANADTQYF. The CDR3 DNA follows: TGTGCCATCAGTGAGTCGGGACTAGCGAATGCAGATACGCAGTATTTT.